This TCR beta chain emerged from a study of blood T cell repertoires in COVID-19. Study as a whole: The study drew acute and convalescent COVID-19 samples from the United States, Italy and Spain.

V shed 0 bases and J shed 10 bases, with 18 bases lying between them. The CDR3 is 15 residues long. The germline gives CDR1 LNHDA, CDR2 SQIVND (reference sequence). Authors' data handling: From reference gene primer amplification, estimates of nucleated cell counts were derived. Generated by immunoSEQ multiplex PCR, the TCRdb table keeps only in-frame clones and is missing some. Clonal size and the V and J genes are those of that table, whereas D and trimming came from the DNA. The repertoire holds about 200,000 clones, about 90% seen once, with about 1.7% in the top ten. The receptor's source is a man younger than 35 with active or convalescent COVID-19. The gene calls are TRBV19 and TRBJ1-1; D perhaps matches TRBD1 (5 bases). Sample: peripheral blood. The CDR3 region is CASSIEGQGWAGAFF. The DNA for the CDR3 is TGTGCCAGTAGTATAGAGGGGCAGGGTTGGGCTGGAGCTTTCTTT.